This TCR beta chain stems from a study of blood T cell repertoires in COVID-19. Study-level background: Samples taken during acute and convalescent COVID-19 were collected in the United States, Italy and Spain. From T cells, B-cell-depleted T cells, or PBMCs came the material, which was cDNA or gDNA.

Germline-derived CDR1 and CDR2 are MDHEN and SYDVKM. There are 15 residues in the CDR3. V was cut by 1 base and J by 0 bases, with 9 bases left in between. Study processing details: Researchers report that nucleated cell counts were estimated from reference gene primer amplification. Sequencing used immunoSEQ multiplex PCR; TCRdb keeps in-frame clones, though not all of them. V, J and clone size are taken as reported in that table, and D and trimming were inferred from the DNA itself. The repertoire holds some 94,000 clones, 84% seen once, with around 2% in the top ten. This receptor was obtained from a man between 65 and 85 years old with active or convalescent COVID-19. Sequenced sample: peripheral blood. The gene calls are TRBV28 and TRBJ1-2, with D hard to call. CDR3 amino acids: CASSLSWQANYGYTF. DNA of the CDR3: TGTGCCAGCAGTTTATCTTGGCAAGCTAACTATGGCTACACCTTC.